Presented here are 6 T cell receptor beta chains from one specimen sequenced in a study of T cells expressing NK-cell markers. Using the 5' RACE reads, TCRdb records one entry per CDR3 protein without DNA. The specimen's table records about 150,000 distinct CDR3 sequences. Material: blood T cells: a sorted CD56 or NKG2C T cell subset, CD4+ or CD8+ T cells, or bulk PBMC T cells (not recorded which). Receptor source: a woman between 50 and 59 years old in good health.

The chain recombines TRBV12-3 or TRBV12-4 with TRBJ2-3; no DNA is available, so the TRBD2 call from TCRdb remains unchecked. The CDR3 is 16 residues long. The chain's CDR3 is CASSLAGTSGTDTQYF.

The rearrangement links TRBV19 to TRBJ2-7. The CDR3 has 13 residues. CDR1 and CDR2 (germline): LNHDA, SQIVND (reference sequence). The CDR3 protein is CASSKWSSYEQYF.

The genes are TRBV18 and TRBJ2-3; there is no DNA to check the TCRdb D call of TRBD2. The V gene's germline CDR1 is KGHSH and CDR2 LQKENI. The CDR3 runs 14 residues. CDR3: CASSPGRGTDTQYF. Drawing the rest from reference TRBV18 and TRBJ2-3, the complete variable domain is NAGVMQNPRHLVRRRGQEARLRCSPMKGHSHVYWYRQLPEEGLKFMVYLQKENIIDESGMPKERFSAEFPKEGPSILRIQQVVRGDSAAYFCASSPGRGTDTQYFGPGTRLTVL.

CDR3 sequence reads: CASGTPGAWTYGYTF. The chain recombines TRBV12-5 with TRBJ1-2; TCRdb outputs TRBD1, but without DNA this stays unchecked. The CDR3 sequence is 15 residues long. Germline loops: CDR1 LGHNT, CDR2 FRNRAP.

This chain links TRBV2 with TRBJ2-1; the TRBD2 assignment by TCRdb is unverifiable without DNA. CDR3 length: 19 residues. Looked up from germline, CDR1 is SNHLY and CDR2 is FYNNEI. The CDR3 reads CASSGLAGEEVASYNEQFF. Full variable domain (outside the CDR3, taken from reference TRBV2 and TRBJ2-1): EPEVTQTPSHQVTQMGQEVILRCVPISNHLYFYWYRQILGQKVEFLVSFYNNEISEKSEIFDDQFSVERPDGSNFTLKIRSTKLEDSAMYFCASSGLAGEEVASYNEQFFGPGTRLTVL.

The chain couples TRBV7-9 to TRBJ1-1; the D call from TCRdb, TRBD1, cannot be confirmed without DNA. The germline gives CDR1 SEHNR, CDR2 FQNEAQ (reference sequence). The CDR3 length is 12 residues. CDR3 sequence: CASSPRQIEAFF.